This T cell receptor (beta chain) was identified during a study of cytomegalovirus exposure and HLA in healthy donors. Study details: In an earlier analysis, approximately 120 million unique TCR beta sequences were found from 150 million to 200 million T cells.

The PCR employed 60 Vbeta primers together with 13 Jbeta primers. Assay used: immunoSEQ multiplex PCR; TCRdb lists only in-frame clones, some missing. The table includes roughly 100,000 clones, about three quarters detected once. Points on this clone: Its target is not known.

CDR3 size: 23 residues. V was clipped by 7 bases and J by 6 bases, with 43 bases between them. Looked up from germline, CDR1 is MNHEY and CDR2 is SMNVEV (reference sequence). Study-wide results and limits: Previously analyzed data showed that most TCR beta V segments were productive at a frequency of about 87% or about 30%.

Sequenced sample: PBMCs. This chain connects TRBV27 to TRBJ1-5; maybe TRBD1 (5 bases). This sequence originates from a woman aged 35 to 49 in good health and CMV-seropositive. The CDR3 DNA is TGTGCCAGCACCCCCGTAGCAGGGTTAATTAATAGCCGACCGTGGGGAAGGGGTCAGCCCCAGCATTTT. This translates into CASTPVAGLINSRPWGRGQPQHF.